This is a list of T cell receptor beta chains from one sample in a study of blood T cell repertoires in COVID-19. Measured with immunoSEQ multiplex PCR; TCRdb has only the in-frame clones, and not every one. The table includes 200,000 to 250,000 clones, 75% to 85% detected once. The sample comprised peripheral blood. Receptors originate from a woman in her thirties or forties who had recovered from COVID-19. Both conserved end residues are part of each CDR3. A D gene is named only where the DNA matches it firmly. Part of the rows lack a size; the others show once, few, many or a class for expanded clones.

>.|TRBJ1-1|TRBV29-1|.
TGCAGCGTTGATAGGCCAGGGCTAAACACTGAAGCTTTCTTT
CSVDRPGLNTEAFF
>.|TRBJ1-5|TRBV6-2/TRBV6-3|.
TGTGCCAGCAGCCCCATAGGGGTTGACCCAACTAATCAGCCCCAGCATTTT
CASSPIGVDPTNQPQHF
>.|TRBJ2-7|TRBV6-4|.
TGTGCCAGGTACAGGTTCTACGAGCAGTACTTC
CARYRFYEQYF
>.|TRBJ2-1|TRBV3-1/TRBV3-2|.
TGTGCCAGCAGCCCCACCCGACAGGCCTCCTACAATGAGCAGTTCTTC
CASSPTRQASYNEQFF
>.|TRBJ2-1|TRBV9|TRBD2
TGTGCCAGCAGCGTAGCAACTAGCGGAGCCCACAATGAGCAGTTCTTC
CASSVATSGAHNEQFF
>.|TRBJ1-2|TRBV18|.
TGTGCCAGCTCACAAGAAGAGGGGAGGGCTAACTATGGCTACACCTTC
CASSQEEGRANYGYTF
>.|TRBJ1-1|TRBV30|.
TGTGCTTGGACTGTAATGGGGACTCGAGGAAGGACTGAAGCTTTCTTT
CAWTVMGTRGRTEAFF
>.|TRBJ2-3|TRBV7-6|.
TGTGCCAGCAGCAAAGAGCCTGGAGGGGGCACAGATACGCAGTATTTT
CASSKEPGGGTDTQYF
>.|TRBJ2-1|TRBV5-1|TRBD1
TGCGCCAGCAGTTTCCGGGACAGGGGCCATGAGCAGTTCTTC
CASSFRDRGHEQFF
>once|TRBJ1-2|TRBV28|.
TGTGCCAGCAGTTTATCAGACTACTATGGCTACACCTTC
CASSLSDYYGYTF
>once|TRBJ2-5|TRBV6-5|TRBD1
TGTGCCAGCAGTAATGGACAGGGGGCAGAGACCCAGTACTTC
CASSNGQGAETQYF
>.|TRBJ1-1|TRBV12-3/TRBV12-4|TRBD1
TGTGCCAGCAGCCTGACAGGGGACACTGAAGCTTTCTTT
CASSLTGDTEAFF
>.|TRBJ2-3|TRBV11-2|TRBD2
TGTGCCAGCAACATACTAGCGGGGGGTCCCAAGAGCACAGATACGCAGTATTTT
CASNILAGGPKSTDTQYF
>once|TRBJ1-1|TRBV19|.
TGTGCCAGTAGTACGGGAGGGATCACTGAAGCTTTCTTT
CASSTGGITEAFF
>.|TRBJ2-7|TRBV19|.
TGTGCCAGTGAAGGGGGTGGCTACGAGCAGTACTTC
CASEGGGYEQYF
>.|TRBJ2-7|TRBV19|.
TGTGCCAGTAGTATAGAAAGGACTCACCGTGGCGAGCAGTACTTC
CASSIERTHRGEQYF